This T cell receptor (beta chain) was identified during a study of OX40 agonist ivuxolimab in advanced cancers. About the study: Past anti-PD-1, anti-PD-L1 or anti-CTLA-4 therapy was accepted, and roughly 40% had received some. Three partial responders included one hepatocellular carcinoma patient and two cutaneous melanoma patients.

Notes on this clone: Its antigen is as yet unknown.

Using immunoSEQ multiplex PCR, the repertoire was profiled, and TCRdb retains in-frame clones only, with some absent. The sample contains 77,000 or so clones, 90% of which appear only once. Researchers took blood at baseline, on cycle 4 day 1, and on cycle 7 day 1. Overall study findings and caveats: Clonal expansion was seen in CD4+ and CD8+ blood T cells by week 6 at 0.1 to 3.0 mg/kg.

The CDR3 extends over 12 amino acids. Germline V gives CDR1 LNHDA, CDR2 SQIVND (reference sequence). V lost 3 bases and J lost 7, with 7 bases in between. This sequence joins TRBV19 and TRBJ1-5; D call uncertain. Material: CD4+ or CD8+ T cells sorted from blood, obtained in a trial of the OX40 agonist ivuxolimab. The receptor was isolated from an adult with an advanced solid tumor such as melanoma, head and neck, liver or kidney cancer. The CDR3 DNA reads as TGTGCCAGTAGTATGGTAGGACAGCCCCAGCATTTT. It codes for CASSMVGQPQHF.